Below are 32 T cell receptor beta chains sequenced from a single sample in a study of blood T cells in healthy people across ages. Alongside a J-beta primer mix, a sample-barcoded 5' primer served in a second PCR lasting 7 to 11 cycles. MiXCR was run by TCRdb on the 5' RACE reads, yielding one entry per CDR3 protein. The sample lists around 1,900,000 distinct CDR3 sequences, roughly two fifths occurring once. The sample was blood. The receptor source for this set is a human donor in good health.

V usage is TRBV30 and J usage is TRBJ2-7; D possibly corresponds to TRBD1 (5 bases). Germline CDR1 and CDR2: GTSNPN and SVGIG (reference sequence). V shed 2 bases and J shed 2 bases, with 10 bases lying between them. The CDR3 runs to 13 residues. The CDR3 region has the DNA TGTGCCTGGAGTCTAAGACAGACCTACGAGCAGTACTTC. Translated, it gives CAWSLRQTYEQYF.

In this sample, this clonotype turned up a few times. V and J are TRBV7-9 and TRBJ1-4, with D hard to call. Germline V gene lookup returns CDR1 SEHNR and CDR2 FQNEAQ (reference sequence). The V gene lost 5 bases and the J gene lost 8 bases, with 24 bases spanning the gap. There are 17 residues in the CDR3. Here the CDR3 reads CASSARSTERRGEKLFF. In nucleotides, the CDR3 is TGTGCCAGCAGCGCGAGGTCGACCGAACGGCGTGGGGAAAAACTGTTTTTT.

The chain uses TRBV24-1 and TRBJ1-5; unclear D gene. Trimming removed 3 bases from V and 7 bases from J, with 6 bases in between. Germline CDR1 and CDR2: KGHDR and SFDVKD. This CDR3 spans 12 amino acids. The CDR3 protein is CATSDPGQPQHF. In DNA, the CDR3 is TGTGCCACCAGTGATCCGGGACAGCCCCAGCATTTT.

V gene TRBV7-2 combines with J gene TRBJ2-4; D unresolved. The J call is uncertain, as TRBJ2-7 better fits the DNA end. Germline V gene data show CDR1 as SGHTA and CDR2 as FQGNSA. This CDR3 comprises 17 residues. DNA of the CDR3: TGTGCCAGCAGCTTAGCGCTGAGGACCCAAATAGGCTACGAGCAGTACTTC. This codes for CASSLALRTQIGYEQYF.

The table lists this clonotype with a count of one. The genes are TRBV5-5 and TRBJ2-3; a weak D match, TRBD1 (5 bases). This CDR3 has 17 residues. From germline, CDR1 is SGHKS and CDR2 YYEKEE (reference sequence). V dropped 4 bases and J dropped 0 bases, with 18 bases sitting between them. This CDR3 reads CASSPGRRQPSTDTQYF. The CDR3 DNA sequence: TGTGCCAGCAGCCCGGGCCGACGACAGCCCAGCACAGATACGCAGTATTTT.

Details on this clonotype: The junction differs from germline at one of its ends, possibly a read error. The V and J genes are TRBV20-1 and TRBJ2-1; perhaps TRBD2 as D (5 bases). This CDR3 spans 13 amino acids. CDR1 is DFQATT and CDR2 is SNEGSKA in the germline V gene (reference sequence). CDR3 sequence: CSASPTDYYEQFF. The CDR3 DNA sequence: TGCAGTGCTAGCCCTACTGACTACTATGAGCAGTTCTTC.

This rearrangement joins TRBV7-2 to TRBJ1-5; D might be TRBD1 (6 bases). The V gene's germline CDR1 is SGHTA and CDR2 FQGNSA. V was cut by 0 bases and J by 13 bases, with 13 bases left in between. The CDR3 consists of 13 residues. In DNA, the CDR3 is TGTGCCAGCAGCTTAGCTGGGGGCCCAGAACAGCATTTT. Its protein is CASSLAGGPEQHF.

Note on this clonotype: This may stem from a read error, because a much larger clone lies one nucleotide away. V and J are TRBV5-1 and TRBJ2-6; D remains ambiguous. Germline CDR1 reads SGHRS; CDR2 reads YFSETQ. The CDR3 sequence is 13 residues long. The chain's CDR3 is CASSLESSYVRAF. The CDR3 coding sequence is TGCGCCAGCAGCTTGGAATCTTCCTACGTCCGGGCTTTC.

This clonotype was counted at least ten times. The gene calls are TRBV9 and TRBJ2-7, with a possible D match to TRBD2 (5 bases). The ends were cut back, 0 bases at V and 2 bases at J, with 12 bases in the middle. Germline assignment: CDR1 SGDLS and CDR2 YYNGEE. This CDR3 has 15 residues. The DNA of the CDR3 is TGTGCCAGCAGCGTAGGAGAGGGCCCTCCCTACGAGCAGTACTTC. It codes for CASSVGEGPPYEQYF.

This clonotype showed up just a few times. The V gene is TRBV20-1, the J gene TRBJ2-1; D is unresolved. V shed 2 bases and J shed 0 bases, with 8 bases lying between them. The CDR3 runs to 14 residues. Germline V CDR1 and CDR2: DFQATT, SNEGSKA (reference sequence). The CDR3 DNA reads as TGCAGTGCTAGATTTTCGAGCTCCTACAATGAGCAGTTCTTC. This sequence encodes CSARFSSSYNEQFF.

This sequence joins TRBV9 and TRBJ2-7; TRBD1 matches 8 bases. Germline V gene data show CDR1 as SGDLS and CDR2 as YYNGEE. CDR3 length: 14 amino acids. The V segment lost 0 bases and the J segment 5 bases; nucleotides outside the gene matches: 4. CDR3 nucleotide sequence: TGTGCCAGCAGCGTAGGGGACAGGATTCACGAGCAGTACTTC. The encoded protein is CASSVGDRIHEQYF. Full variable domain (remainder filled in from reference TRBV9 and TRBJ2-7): DSGVTQTPKHLITATGQRVTLRCSPRSGDLSVYWYQQSLDQGLQFLIQYYNGEERAKGNILERFSAQQFPDLHSELNLSSLELGDSALYFCASSVGDRIHEQYFGPGTRLTVT.

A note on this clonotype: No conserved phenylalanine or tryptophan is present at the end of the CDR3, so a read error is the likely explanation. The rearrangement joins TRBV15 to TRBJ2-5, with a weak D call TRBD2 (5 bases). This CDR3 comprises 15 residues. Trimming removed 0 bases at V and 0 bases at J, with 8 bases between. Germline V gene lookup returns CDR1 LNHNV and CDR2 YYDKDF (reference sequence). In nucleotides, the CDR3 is TGTGCCACCAGCAGAGATCGGGGAAACCAAGAGACCCAGTACGTC. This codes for CATSRDRGNQETQYV.

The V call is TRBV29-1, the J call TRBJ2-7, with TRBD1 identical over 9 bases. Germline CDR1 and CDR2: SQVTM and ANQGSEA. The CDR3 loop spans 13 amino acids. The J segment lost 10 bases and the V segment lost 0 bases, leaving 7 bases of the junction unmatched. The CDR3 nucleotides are TGCAGCGTTGAAGAAGGACAGGGGATCCCACAGTACTTC. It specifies CSVEEGQGIPQYF.

Written as DNA, the CDR3 is TGCGCCAGCAGCCAAGTCGGAAACAGTTATGGCTACACCTTC. Protein sequence: CASSQVGNSYGYTF. The chain has TRBV4-1 and TRBJ1-2; D uncertain. Per germline, CDR1 MGHRA and CDR2 YSYEKL. This CDR3 has 14 amino acids. V was trimmed by 1 base and J by 5 bases, leaving 11 bases between them.

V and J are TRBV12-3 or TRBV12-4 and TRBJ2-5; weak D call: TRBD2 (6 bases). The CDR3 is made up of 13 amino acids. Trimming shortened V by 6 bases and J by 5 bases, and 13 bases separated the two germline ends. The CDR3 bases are TGTGCCAGCAGCGGGACTGGTGAGGAGACCCAGTACTTC. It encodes CASSGTGEETQYF.

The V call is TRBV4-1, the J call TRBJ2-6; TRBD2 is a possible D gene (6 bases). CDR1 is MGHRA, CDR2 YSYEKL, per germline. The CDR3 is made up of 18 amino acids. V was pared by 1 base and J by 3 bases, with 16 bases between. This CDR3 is CASSQGRARGNGANVLTF. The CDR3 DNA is TGCGCCAGCAGCCAAGGGCGCGCGCGGGGAAATGGGGCCAACGTCCTGACTTTC.

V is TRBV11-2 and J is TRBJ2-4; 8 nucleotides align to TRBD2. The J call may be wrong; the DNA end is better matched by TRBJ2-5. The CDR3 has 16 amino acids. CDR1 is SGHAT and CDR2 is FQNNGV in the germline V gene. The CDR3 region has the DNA TGTGCCAGCAGCCAGTTAGCGGGGAGCTCGGAGGAGACCCAGTACTTC. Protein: CASSQLAGSSEETQYF.

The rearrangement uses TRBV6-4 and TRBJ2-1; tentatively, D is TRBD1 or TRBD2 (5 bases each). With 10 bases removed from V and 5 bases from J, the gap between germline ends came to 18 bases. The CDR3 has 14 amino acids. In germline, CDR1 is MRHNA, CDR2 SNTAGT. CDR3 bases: TGTGCCACCCGGGATCAGGGACGCCACAATGAGCAGTTCTTC. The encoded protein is CATRDQGRHNEQFF.

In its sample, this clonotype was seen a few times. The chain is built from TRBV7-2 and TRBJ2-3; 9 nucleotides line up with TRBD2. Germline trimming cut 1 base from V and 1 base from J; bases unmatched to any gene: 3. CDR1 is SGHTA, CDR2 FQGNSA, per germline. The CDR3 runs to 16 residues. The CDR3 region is CASSLDGGGGTDTQYF. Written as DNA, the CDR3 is TGTGCCAGCAGCTTAGATGGCGGGGGGGGCACAGATACGCAGTATTTT. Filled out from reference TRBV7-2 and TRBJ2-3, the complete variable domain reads GAGVSQSPSNKVTEKGKDVELRCDPISGHTALYWYRQSLGQGLEFLIYFQGNSAPDKSGLPSDRFSAERTGGSVSTLTIQRTQQEDSAVYLCASSLDGGGGTDTQYFGPGTRLTVL.

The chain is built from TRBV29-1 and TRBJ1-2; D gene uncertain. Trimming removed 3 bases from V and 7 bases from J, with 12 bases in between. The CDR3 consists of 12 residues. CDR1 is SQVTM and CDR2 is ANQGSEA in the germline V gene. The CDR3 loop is CSVEAGGVGYTF. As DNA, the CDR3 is TGCAGCGTTGAGGCAGGTGGGGTTGGCTACACCTTC.

The CDR3 is CASSVAVKNSGNTIYF. Written as DNA, the CDR3 is TGTGCCAGCAGCGTCGCGGTAAAGAACTCTGGAAACACCATATATTTT. V usage is TRBV9 and J usage is TRBJ1-3, with D uncertain. The V end was cut by 2 bases, the J end by 0 bases, with 12 bases between. The CDR3 length is 16 residues. Per the germline V gene, CDR1 is SGDLS and CDR2 is YYNGEE. Based on the CDR3 plus reference TRBV9 and TRBJ1-3, the full variable domain is DSGVTQTPKHLITATGQRVTLRCSPRSGDLSVYWYQQSLDQGLQFLIQYYNGEERAKGNILERFSAQQFPDLHSELNLSSLELGDSALYFCASSVAVKNSGNTIYFGEGSWLTVV.

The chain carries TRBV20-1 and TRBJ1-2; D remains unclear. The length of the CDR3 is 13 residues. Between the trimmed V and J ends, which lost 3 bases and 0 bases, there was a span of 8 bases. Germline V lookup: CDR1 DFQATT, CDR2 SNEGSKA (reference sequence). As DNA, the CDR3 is TGCAGTGCTAGGGGATCCACTAACTATGGCTACACCTTC. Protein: CSARGSTNYGYTF.

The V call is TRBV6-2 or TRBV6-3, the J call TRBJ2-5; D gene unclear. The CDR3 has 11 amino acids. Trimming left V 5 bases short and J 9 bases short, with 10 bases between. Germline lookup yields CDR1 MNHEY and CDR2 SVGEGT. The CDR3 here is CASSHGRPQYF. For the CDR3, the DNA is TGTGCCAGCAGTCATGGAAGACCCCAGTACTTC.

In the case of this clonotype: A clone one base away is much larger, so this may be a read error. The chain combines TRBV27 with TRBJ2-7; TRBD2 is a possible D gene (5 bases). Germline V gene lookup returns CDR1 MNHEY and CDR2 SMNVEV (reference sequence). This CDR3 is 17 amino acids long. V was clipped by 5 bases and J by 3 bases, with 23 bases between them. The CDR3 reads CASSQQQFRGSFYEQYF. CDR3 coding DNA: TGTGCCAGCAGTCAGCAACAATTCAGAGGGAGCTTCTACGAGCAGTACTTC.

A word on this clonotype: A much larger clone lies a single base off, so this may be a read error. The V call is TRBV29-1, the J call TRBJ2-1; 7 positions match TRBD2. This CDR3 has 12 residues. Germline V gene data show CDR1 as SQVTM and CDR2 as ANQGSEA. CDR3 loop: CSVEGGYNERFF. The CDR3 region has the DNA TGCAGCGTTGAGGGGGGGTACAATGAGCGGTTCTTC.

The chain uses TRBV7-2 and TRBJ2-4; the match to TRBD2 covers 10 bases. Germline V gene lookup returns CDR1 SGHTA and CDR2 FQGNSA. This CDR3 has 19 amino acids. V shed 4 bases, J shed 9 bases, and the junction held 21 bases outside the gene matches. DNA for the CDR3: TGTGCCAGCAGCTCCAAACTAGTCGGGACTAGCGTCCTTTTAGGCATTCAGTACTTC. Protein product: CASSSKLVGTSVLLGIQYF.

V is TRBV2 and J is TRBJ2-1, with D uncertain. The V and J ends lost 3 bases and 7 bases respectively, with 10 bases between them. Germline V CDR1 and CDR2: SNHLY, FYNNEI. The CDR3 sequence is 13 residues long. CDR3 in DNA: TGTGCCAGCAGTGATTGGGCGGAAAATGAGCAGTTCTTC. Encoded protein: CASSDWAENEQFF.

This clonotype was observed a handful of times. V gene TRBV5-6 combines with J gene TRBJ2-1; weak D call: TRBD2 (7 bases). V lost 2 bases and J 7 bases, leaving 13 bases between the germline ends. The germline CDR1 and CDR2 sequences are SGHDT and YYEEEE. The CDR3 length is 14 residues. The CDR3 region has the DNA TGTGCCAGCAGCTTATGGGGGGGCAGGAATGAGCAGTTCTTC. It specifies CASSLWGGRNEQFF. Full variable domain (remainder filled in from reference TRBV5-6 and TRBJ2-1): DAGVTQSPTHLIKTRGQQVTLRCSPKSGHDTVSWYQQALGQGPQFIFQYYEEEERQRGNFPDRFSGHQFPNYSSELNVNALLLGDSALYLCASSLWGGRNEQFFGPGTRLTVL.

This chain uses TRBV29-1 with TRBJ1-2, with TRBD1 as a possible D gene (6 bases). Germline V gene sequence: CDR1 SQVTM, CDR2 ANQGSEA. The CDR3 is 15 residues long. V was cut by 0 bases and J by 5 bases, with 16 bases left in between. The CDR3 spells CSVEEEGGVLYGYTF. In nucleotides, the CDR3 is TGCAGCGTTGAAGAAGAGGGGGGGGTCCTATATGGCTACACCTTC.

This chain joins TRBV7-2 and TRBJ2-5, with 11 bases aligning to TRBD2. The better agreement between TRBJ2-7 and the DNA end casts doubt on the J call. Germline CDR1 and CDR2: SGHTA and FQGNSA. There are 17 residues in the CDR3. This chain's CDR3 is CASSLRGLAVLKYEQYF. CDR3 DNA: TGTGCCAGCAGCTTAAGGGGACTAGCGGTCCTCAAGTACGAGCAGTACTTC.

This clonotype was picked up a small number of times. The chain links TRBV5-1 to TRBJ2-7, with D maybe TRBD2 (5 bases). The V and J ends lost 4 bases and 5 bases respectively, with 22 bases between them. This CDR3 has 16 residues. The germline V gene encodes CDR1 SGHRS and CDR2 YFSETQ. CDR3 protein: CASSPGYRSVAHEQYF. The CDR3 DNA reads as TGCGCCAGCAGCCCGGGGTACCGTTCCGTCGCGCACGAGCAGTACTTC.

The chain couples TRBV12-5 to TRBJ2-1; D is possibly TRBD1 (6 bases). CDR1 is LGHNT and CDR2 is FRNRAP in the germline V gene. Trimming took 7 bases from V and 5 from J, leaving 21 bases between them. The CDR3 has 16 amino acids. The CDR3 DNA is TGTGCTAGTGCCCGTACCCTCGGGACAAGGCACAATGAGCAGTTCTTC. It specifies CASARTLGTRHNEQFF.